Below, one TCR beta chain is given with its context. This entry is derived from a study of cytomegalovirus exposure and HLA in healthy donors. The PCR had 60 Vbeta and 13 Jbeta primers. Repertoires were generated with immunoSEQ multiplex PCR, while TCRdb's copy carries only in-frame clones and drops some. The sample lists some 70,000 clones; over 75% were seen once. From germline, CDR1 is SGHTS and CDR2 YDEGEE. Between the trimmed V and J ends, which lost 3 bases and 6 bases, there was a span of 12 bases. This CDR3 is built from 13 residues. Participants comprised healthy donors of bone marrow. Although they were nominally healthy when sampled, donors likely had unrecorded immune exposures.

The chain is built from TRBV5-8 and TRBJ1-2; D may be TRBD1 (5 bases). This TCR derives from a male donor in good health and CMV-seropositive. The sample taken for sequencing was PBMCs. CDR3 bases: TGTGCCAGCAGCTCAACGGCGGGGGATGGCTACACCTTC. Translating it yields CASSSTAGDGYTF.